Listed here are 6 T cell receptor beta chains from one sample, sequenced in a study of blood T cells in healthy people across ages. A second PCR, run for roughly 7 to 12 cycles, used a sample-barcoded 5' primer plus a J-beta primer mix. TCRdb recomputed calls from the 5' RACE reads with MiXCR, one row per CDR3 protein. The data show about 1 million distinct CDR3 sequences, more than 35% seen once. The sample consisted of blood. The receptors originated from an older woman in good health.

This clonotype was seen more than once but under ten times. V and J are TRBV9 and TRBJ2-3; no firm D call. The V end lost 4 bases, the J end lost 7 bases, and 4 bases lay between the germline ends. The CDR3 sequence is 10 residues long. Per germline, CDR1 SGDLS and CDR2 YYNGEE. The CDR3 DNA sequence: TGTGCCAGCAGCCCCCATACGCAGTATTTT. Translating it yields CASSPHTQYF.

The chain has TRBV29-1 and TRBJ1-1; D remains unclear. CDR1 is SQVTM and CDR2 is ANQGSEA in the germline V gene. CDR3 length: 10 amino acids. V gave up 6 bases and J gave up 6 bases, with 8 bases separating them. The CDR3 nucleotides are TGCAGCGTCCTGGGGTCTGAAGCTTTCTTT. Its protein is CSVLGSEAFF.

V is TRBV7-6 and J is TRBJ2-1; the match to TRBD2 covers 8 bases. Trimming took 6 bases from V and 7 from J; bases not matched to a gene: 8. This CDR3 is 14 amino acids long. Germline V lookup: CDR1 SGHVS, CDR2 FNYEAQ. The CDR3 spells CASRKAGVGNEQFF. The CDR3 coding sequence is TGTGCCAGCAGGAAAGCGGGAGTGGGGAATGAGCAGTTCTTC. The full variable domain, its missing parts supplied by reference TRBV7-6 and TRBJ2-1, is GAGVSQSPRYKVTKRGQDVALRCDPISGHVSLYWYRQALGQGPEFLTYFNYEAQQDKSGLPNDRFSAERPEGSISTLTIQRTEQRDSAMYRCASRKAGVGNEQFFGPGTRLTVL.

The rearrangement joins TRBV2 to TRBJ2-5; D is undetermined. CDR1 and CDR2 (germline): SNHLY, FYNNEI. Trimming left V 1 base short and J 5 bases short, with 14 bases between. CDR3 length: 15 residues. CDR3 sequence (DNA): TGTGCCAGCAGTGAAGTGGGATTAGGCTATGAGACCCAGTACTTC. Amino acids: CASSEVGLGYETQYF. Complete variable domain (other parts from reference TRBV2 and TRBJ2-5): EPEVTQTPSHQVTQMGQEVILRCVPISNHLYFYWYRQILGQKVEFLVSFYNNEISEKSEIFDDQFSVERPDGSNFTLKIRSTKLEDSAMYFCASSEVGLGYETQYFGPGTRLLVL.

CDR3 in amino acids: CASSFRTSGRADLEQYF. DNA for the CDR3: TGTGCCAGCAGTTTTAGAACTAGCGGGAGGGCTGATCTCGAGCAGTACTTC. The chain uses TRBV27 and TRBJ2-5; the match to TRBD2 covers 13 bases. Judging by the DNA end, TRBJ2-7 fits better; the J call may be wrong. CDR1 is MNHEY and CDR2 is SMNVEV in the germline V gene (reference sequence). There are 17 residues in the CDR3.

The rearrangement joins TRBV24-1 to TRBJ2-3; D not certain. V gave up 5 bases and J gave up 3 bases, with 17 bases separating them. CDR1 is KGHDR, CDR2 SFDVKD, per germline. This CDR3 comprises 16 residues. The CDR3 DNA follows: TGTGCCACCAGTGCCCCGACTCCCGGTACGACAGATACGCAGTATTTT. Translating it yields CATSAPTPGTTDTQYF.